This T cell receptor (beta chain) appears in the sequencing data of a study of CD8+CD57+ T cells in acquired aplastic anemia. TCR beta VDJ and CDR3 profiles were obtained from a genomic DNA template. One entry per CDR3 protein results from TCRdb running MiXCR on the reads. The sample carries some 200,000 distinct CDR3 sequences, around 60% recorded once. In its sample, this clonotype was seen many times. The sequence came from a human donor in good health. The sample taken for sequencing was sorted CD4+, CD8+, or CD8+CD57+ T cells (not recorded which) from PBMCs.

In DNA form, the CDR3 reads TGTGCCAGCAGTTACTCTCCGGACAGGGAGGAAGGCTACACCTTC. It translates to CASSYSPDREEGYTF. The rearrangement links TRBV6-5 to TRBJ1-2; 8 nucleotides align to TRBD1. Per the germline V gene, CDR1 is MNHEY and CDR2 is SVGAGI. Losses at the gene ends were 0 bases for V and 8 bases for J; bases not matched to a gene: 8. The CDR3 totals 15 residues.